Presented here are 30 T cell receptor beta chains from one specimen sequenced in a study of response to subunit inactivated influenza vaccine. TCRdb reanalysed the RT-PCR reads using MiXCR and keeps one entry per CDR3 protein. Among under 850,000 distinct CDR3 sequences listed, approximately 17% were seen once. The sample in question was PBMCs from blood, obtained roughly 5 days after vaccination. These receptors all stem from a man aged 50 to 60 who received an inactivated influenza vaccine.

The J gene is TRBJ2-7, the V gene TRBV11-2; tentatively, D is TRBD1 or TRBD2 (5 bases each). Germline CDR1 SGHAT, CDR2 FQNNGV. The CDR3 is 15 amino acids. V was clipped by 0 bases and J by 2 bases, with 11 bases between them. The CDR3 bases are TGTGCCAGCAGCTTAGAAATTGGGACCCCCTACGAGCAGTACTTC. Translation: CASSLEIGTPYEQYF.

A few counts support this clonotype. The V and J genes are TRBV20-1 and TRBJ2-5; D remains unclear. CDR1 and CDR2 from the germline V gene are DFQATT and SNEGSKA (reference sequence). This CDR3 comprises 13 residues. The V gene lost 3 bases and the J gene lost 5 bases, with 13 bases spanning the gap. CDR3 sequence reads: CSARALDRETQYF. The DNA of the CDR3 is TGCAGTGCTAGGGCGCTAGATAGGGAGACCCAGTACTTC.

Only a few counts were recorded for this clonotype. The CDR3 bases are TGTGCCACCAGTGATGCCCCCACAGATACGCAGTATTTT. As protein: CATSDAPTDTQYF. V and J are TRBV24-1 and TRBJ2-3, with no clear D. Germline CDR1 reads KGHDR; CDR2 reads SFDVKD. The CDR3 consists of 13 residues. Trimming took 3 bases from V and 2 from J, leaving 5 bases between them.

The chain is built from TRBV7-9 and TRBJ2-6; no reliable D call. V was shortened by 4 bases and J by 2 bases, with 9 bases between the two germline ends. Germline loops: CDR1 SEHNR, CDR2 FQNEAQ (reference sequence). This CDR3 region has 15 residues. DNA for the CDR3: TGTGCCAGCAGCTCCCCAACGGCTGGGGCCAACGTCCTGACTTTC. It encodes CASSSPTAGANVLTF.

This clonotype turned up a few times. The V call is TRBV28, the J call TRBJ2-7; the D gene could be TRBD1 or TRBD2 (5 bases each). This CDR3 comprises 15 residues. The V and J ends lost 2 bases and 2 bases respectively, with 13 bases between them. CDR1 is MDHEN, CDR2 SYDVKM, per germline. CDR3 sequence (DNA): TGTGCCAGCAGTTTACGGGACCCGCCTCCCTACGAGCAGTACTTC. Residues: CASSLRDPPPYEQYF.

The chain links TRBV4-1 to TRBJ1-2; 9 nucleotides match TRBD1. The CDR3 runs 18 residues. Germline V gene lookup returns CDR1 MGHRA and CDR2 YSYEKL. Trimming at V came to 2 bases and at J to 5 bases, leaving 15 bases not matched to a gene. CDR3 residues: CASSQHRTGEIGIYGYTF. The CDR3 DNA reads TGCGCCAGCAGCCAACACCGGACAGGGGAAATAGGAATTTATGGCTACACCTTC.

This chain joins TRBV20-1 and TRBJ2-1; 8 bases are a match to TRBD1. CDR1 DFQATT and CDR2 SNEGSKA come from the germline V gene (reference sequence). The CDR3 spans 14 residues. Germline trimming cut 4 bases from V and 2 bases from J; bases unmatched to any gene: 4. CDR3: CSANDRGPYNEQFF. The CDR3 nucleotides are TGCAGTGCTAATGACAGGGGACCCTACAATGAGCAGTTCTTC.

The CDR3 loop reads CASSRQGAMLSGANVLTF. The CDR3 nucleotides are TGCGCCAGCAGCAGACAGGGGGCGATGCTCTCTGGGGCCAACGTCCTGACTTTC. The rearrangement uses TRBV5-1 and TRBJ2-6; TRBD1 agrees at 10 bases. The trim removed 4 bases at V and 0 bases at J, leaving 7 bases unmatched. CDR1 is SGHRS, CDR2 YFSETQ, per germline. The CDR3 has 18 amino acids.

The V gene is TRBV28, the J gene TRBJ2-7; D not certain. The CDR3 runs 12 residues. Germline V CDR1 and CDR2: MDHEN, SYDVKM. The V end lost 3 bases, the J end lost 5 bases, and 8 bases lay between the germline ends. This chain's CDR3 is CASSLGWDEQYF. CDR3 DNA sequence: TGTGCCAGCAGTTTGGGTTGGGACGAGCAGTACTTC.

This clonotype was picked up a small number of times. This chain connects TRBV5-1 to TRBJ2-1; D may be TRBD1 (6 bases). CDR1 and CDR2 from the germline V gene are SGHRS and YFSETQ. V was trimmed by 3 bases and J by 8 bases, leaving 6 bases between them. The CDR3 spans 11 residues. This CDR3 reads CASSWTDEQFF. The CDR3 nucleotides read TGCGCCAGCAGCTGGACAGATGAGCAGTTCTTC.

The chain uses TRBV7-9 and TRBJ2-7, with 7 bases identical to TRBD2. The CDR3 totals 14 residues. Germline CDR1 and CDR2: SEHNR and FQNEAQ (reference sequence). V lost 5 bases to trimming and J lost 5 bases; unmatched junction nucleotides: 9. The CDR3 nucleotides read TGTGCCAGCAGCCAACCGGGAGGCCCTCACGAGCAGTACTTC. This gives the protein CASSQPGGPHEQYF.

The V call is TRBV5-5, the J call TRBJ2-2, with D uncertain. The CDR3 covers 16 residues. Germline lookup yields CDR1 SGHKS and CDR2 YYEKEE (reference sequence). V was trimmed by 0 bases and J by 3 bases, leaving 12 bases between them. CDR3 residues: CASSLVGGLDTGELFF. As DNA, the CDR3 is TGTGCCAGCAGCTTGGTGGGCGGCCTTGACACCGGGGAGCTGTTTTTT. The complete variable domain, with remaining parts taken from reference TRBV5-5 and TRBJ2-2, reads DAGVTQSPTHLIKTRGQQVTLRCSPISGHKSVSWYQQVLGQGPQFIFQYYEKEERGRGNFPDRFSARQFPNYSSELNVNALLLGDSALYLCASSLVGGLDTGELFFGEGSRLTVL.

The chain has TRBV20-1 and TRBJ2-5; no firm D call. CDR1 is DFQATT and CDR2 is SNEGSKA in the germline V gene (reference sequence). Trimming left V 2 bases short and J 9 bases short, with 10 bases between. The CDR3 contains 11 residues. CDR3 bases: TGCAGTGCTAGAAGGGATGCAGCCCAGTACTTC. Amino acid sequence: CSARRDAAQYF.

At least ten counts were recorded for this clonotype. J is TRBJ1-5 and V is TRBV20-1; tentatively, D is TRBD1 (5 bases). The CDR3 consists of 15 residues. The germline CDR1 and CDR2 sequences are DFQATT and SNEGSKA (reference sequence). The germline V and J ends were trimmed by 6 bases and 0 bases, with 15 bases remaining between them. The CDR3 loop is CSAWGPQLSNQPQHF. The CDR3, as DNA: TGCAGTGCCTGGGGACCGCAGCTTAGCAATCAGCCCCAGCATTTT.

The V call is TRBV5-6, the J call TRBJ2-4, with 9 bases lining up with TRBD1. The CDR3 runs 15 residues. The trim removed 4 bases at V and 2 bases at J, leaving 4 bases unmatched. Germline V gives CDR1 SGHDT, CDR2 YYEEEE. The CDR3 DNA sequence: TGTGCCAGCAGCACAGGGGGCTTGACCAAAAACATTCAGTACTTC. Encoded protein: CASSTGGLTKNIQYF.

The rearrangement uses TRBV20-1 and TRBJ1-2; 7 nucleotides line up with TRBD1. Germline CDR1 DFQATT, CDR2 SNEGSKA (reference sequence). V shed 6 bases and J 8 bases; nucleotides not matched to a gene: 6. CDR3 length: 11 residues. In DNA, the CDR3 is TGCAGTGCAAGACAGGGAATAGGCTACACCTTC. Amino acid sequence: CSARQGIGYTF.

The CDR3 region is CASSPPLPGTGARTQYF. The CDR3 region has the DNA TGTGCCAGCAGCCCCCCTTTACCCGGGACAGGGGCGAGGACCCAGTACTTC. This rearrangement joins TRBV7-9 to TRBJ2-5, with 10 bases fitting TRBD1. V lost 5 bases and J lost 7; bases outside the gene matches: 16. Germline assignment: CDR1 SEHNR and CDR2 FQNEAQ (reference sequence). The CDR3 totals 17 residues.

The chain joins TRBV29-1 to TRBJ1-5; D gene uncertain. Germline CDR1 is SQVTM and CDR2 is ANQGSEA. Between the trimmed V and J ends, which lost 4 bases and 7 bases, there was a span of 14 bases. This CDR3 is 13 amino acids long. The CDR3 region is CSVVQVLGQPQHF. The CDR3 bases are TGCAGCGTTGTTCAGGTCTTGGGGCAGCCCCAGCATTTT.

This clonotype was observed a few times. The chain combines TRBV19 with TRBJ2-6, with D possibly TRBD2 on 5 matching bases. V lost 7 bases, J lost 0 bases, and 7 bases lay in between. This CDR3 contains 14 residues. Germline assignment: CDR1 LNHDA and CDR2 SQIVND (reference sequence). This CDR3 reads CASMRASGANVLTF. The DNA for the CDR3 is TGTGCCAGTATGAGGGCCTCTGGGGCCAACGTCCTGACTTTC.

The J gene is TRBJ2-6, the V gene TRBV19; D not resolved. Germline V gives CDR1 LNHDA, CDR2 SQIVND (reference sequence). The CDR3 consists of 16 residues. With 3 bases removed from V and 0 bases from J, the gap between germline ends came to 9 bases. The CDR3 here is CASSMDVSSGANVLTF. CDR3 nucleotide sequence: TGTGCCAGTAGTATGGACGTTAGCTCTGGGGCCAACGTCCTGACTTTC.

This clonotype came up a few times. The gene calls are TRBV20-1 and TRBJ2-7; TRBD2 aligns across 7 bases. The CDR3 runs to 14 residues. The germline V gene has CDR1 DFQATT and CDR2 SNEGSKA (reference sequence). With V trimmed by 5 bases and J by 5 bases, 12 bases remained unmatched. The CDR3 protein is CSAFQLGGTNEQYF. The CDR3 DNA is TGCAGTGCTTTCCAACTGGGGGGGACGAACGAGCAGTACTTC.

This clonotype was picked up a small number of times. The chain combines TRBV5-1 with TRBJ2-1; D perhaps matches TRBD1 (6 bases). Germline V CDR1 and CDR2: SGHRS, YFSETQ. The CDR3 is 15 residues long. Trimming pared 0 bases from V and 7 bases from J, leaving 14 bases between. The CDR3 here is CASSLEGVGLNEQFF. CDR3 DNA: TGCGCCAGCAGCTTGGAGGGGGTAGGGTTAAATGAGCAGTTCTTC.

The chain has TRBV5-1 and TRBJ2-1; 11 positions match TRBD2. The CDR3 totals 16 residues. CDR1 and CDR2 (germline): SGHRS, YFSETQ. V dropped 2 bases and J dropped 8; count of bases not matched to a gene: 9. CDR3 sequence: CASSLLAGALGDEQFF. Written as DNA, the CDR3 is TGCGCCAGCAGCTTACTAGCGGGGGCCCTCGGGGATGAGCAGTTCTTC.

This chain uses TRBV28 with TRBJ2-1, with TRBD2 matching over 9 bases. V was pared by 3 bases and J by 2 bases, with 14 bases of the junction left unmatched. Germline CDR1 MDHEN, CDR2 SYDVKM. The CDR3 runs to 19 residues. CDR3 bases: TGTGCCAGCAGTTTTCCCGGGACTAGCTCCCCTCTCACCTACAATGAGCAGTTCTTC. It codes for CASSFPGTSSPLTYNEQFF.

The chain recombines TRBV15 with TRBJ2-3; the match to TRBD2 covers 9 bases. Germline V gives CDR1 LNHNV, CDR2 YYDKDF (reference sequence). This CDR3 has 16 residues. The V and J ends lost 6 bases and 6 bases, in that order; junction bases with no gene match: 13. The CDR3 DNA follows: TGTGCCACCAGTTTGACTAGCGGCTCCACGGGTGATACGCAGTATTTT. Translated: CATSLTSGSTGDTQYF.

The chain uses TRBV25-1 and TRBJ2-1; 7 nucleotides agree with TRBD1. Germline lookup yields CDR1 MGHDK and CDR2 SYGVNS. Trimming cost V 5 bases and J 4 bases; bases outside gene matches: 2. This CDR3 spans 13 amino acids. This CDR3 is CASSRQGYNEQFF. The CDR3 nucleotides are TGTGCCAGCAGTAGACAGGGATACAATGAGCAGTTCTTC.

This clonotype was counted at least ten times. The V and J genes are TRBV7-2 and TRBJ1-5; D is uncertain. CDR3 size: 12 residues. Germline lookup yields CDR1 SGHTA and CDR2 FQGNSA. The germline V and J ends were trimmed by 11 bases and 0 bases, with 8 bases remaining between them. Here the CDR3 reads CAVGSSNQPQHF. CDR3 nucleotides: TGTGCCGTCGGGAGTAGCAATCAGCCCCAGCATTTT. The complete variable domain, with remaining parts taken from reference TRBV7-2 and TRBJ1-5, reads GAGVSQSPSNKVTEKGKDVELRCDPISGHTALYWYRQSLGQGLEFLIYFQGNSAPDKSGLPSDRFSAERTGGSVSTLTIQRTQQEDSAVYLCAVGSSNQPQHFGDGTRLSIL.

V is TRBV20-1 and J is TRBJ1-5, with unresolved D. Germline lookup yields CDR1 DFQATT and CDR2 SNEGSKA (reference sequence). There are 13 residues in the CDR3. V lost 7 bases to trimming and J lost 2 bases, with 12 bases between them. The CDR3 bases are TGCAGTGTGTCGGGTGACGGCAATCAGCCCCAGCATTTT. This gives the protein CSVSGDGNQPQHF.

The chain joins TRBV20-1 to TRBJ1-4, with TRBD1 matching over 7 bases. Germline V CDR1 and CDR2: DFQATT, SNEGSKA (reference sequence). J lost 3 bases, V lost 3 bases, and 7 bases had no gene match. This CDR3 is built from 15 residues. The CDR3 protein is CSASEAGTANEKLFF. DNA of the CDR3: TGCAGTGCTAGCGAGGCCGGGACAGCTAATGAAAAACTGTTTTTT.

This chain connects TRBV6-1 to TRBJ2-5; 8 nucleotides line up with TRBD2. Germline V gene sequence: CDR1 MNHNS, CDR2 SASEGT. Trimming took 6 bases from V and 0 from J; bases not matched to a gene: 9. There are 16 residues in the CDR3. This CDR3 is CASSQISGAYQETQYF. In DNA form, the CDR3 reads TGTGCCAGCAGCCAGATTAGCGGGGCGTACCAAGAGACCCAGTACTTC.